This T cell receptor (beta chain) was sequenced for a study of cytomegalovirus exposure and HLA in healthy donors. Of note for this clone: Its target is unknown.

The study's findings and limits: For most TCR sequences rarity was the rule, although some public TCRs occurred in many donors. Later, an analysis found that TCR clusters from the first cohort tended to co-occur in the 120 or so validation repertoires.

This CDR3 is built from 16 residues. CDR1 and CDR2 from the germline V gene are SGDLS and YYNGEE. Trimming removed 4 bases at V and 2 bases at J, with 18 bases between. Among the 110 or so subjects of the validation cohort, separate from the approximately 660-subject first cohort, were the donors. Sequencing was performed with immunoSEQ multiplex PCR; in TCRdb, only in-frame clones are kept and a portion is missing. Among about 140,000 clones, roughly nine tenths were seen once, and the ten largest hold less than 3.5%. Sequenced material: PBMCs. The sequence came from a man between 18 and 29 years old in good health and CMV-seronegative. The rearrangement uses TRBV9 and TRBJ2-5; possibly TRBD2 for D (6 bases). The CDR3: CASSLGPAAGQETQYF. DNA for the CDR3: TGTGCCAGCAGCTTGGGTCCGGCCGCGGGGCAAGAGACCCAGTACTTC.